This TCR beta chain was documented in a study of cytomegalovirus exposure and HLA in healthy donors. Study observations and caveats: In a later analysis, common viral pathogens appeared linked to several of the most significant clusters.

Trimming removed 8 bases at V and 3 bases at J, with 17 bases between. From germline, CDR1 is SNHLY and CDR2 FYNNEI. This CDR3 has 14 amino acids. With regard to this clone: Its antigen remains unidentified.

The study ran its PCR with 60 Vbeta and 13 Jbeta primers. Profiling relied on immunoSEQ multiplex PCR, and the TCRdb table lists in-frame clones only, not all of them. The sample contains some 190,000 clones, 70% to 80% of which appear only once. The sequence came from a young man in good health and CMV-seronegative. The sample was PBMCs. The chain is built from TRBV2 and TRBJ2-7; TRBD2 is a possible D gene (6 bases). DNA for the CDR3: TGTGCCAGCGGGCCCTATTTGGGGGGCTACGAGCAGTACTTC. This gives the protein CASGPYLGGYEQYF.